These T cell receptor beta chains were read from a single sample in a study of CD8 T cells in ankylosing spondylitis. In TCRdb, the 5' RACE reads were re-called with MiXCR into one record per CDR3 protein. This table has 300,000 to 400,000 distinct CDR3 sequences, approximately 20% appearing once. Specimen: blood, either unsorted or a sorted T cell fraction (not recorded which). These receptors all stem from a male donor with ankylosing spondylitis. Each CDR3 is given with its conserved first and last residue. A D gene is named only where the DNA matches it firmly. Rows may omit the clone size; those that give it use once, few, many or a size class.

clone_size j_call d_call v_call cdr3_nt cdr3_aa
- TRBJ2-5 - TRBV5-1 TGCGCCAGCAGCCGAGACGGGGAGACCCAGTACTTC CASSRDGETQYF
- TRBJ1-6 TRBD1 TRBV28 TGTGCCAGCAGTTTCTCGGCAGGGACAGGCTCACCCCTCCACTTT CASSFSAGTGSPLHF
- TRBJ2-5 - TRBV12-3/TRBV12-4 TGTGCCAGCAGTTGGGGCGGGGAAGAGACCCAGTACTTC CASSWGGEETQYF
- TRBJ2-7 - TRBV7-3 TGTGCCAGCAGCTTACAACAGGGCGCAGACTACGAGCGGTACTTC CASSLQQGADYERYF
- TRBJ2-2 TRBD1 TRBV2 TGTGCCAGCAGGCGGGACAGGGGGAAGAACACCGGGGAGCTGTTTTTT CASRRDRGKNTGELFF
- TRBJ2-1 - TRBV7-9 TGTGCCAGCAGCTTATCCACAGGGTACATTGATGAGCAGTTCTTC CASSLSTGYIDEQFF
- TRBJ2-1 TRBD2 TRBV20-1 TGCAGTGCTGCGGGGGGGGGACATCCGTCTGATGAGCAGTTCTTC CSAAGGGHPSDEQFF
many TRBJ2-7 - TRBV5-1 TGCGCCAGCAGCTTTTCTCCAGGCGAATCCTACGAGCAGTACTTC CASSFSPGESYEQYF
- TRBJ2-7 TRBD2 TRBV12-3/TRBV12-4 TGTGCCAGCACCTTACTAGCGGGAGGTGGCGAGCAGTACTTC CASTLLAGGGEQYF
many TRBJ2-1 - TRBV5-1 TGCGCCAGCAGCTTGCGCAATGAGCAGTTCTTC CASSLRNEQFF
few TRBJ2-1 TRBD2 TRBV20-1 TGCAGTGCGGAAACTAGCGGACTGACCTACAATGAGCAGTTCTTC CSAETSGLTYNEQFF
few TRBJ2-1 TRBD1 TRBV5-1 TGCGCCAGCAGCTTGGATGCTTACGGGACAGCAACTTACAATGAGCAGTTCTTC CASSLDAYGTATYNEQFF
- TRBJ2-1 - TRBV20-1 TGCAGTGCAGACTGGTCTTGGAATGAGCAGTTCTTC CSADWSWNEQFF
- TRBJ1-1 - TRBV7-9 TGTGCCAGCAGCTTAGCGAGGGATCCTGAAGCTTTCTTT CASSLARDPEAFF
- TRBJ2-7 TRBD2 TRBV18 TGTGCCAGCTCACCAGGGGGGGTCGAGCAGTACTTC CASSPGGVEQYF